This TCR beta chain was identified in a study of T cell changes during pregnancy in multiple sclerosis. Repertoires were generated with immunoSEQ multiplex PCR, while TCRdb's copy carries only in-frame clones and drops some. Altogether fewer than 85,000 clones are present, approximately 92% being singletons, with the ten largest covering around 2.3%. The CDR3 totals 15 residues. V lost 1 base to trimming and J lost 0 bases, with 10 bases between them. Germline CDR1 reads SNHLY; CDR2 reads FYNNEI. J is TRBJ2-7 and V is TRBV2, with D hard to call. The sequence derives from a female donor with multiple sclerosis, enrolled in a pregnancy study. The specimen was peripheral blood, collected before pregnancy. CDR3 sequence reads: CASSEVTRSSYEQYF. In DNA, the CDR3 is TGTGCCAGCAGTGAAGTTACCAGAAGCTCCTACGAGCAGTACTTC.